This is a list of T cell receptor beta chains from one sample in a study of T-cell memory formation after mild COVID-19. TCRdb re-called the 5' RACE reads through MiXCR, storing one row per CDR3 protein. Of 170,000 or so distinct CDR3 sequences listed, about a fifth were seen once; the top ten hold 23%. Sample: PBMCs or a T cell subset sorted from them (not recorded which). Receptors were obtained from an adult woman who had mild COVID-19 (a few samples of this study predate the infection). Cell type and time point are not known. The CDR3 runs from the conserved cysteine through the conserved F or W. The order of the fields is CDR3 protein, J gene, V gene.

CDR3: CASSDPPNIQYF
J: TRBJ2-4
V: TRBV2

CDR3: CASSFRGGSSLNTEAFF
J: TRBJ1-1
V: TRBV5-1

CDR3: CASSQPGHLTEAFF
J: TRBJ1-1
V: TRBV5-5

CDR3: CASSLGGLTGGEAFF
J: TRBJ1-1
V: TRBV5-1

CDR3: CAIKGQVAYEQYF
J: TRBJ2-7
V: TRBV30

CDR3: CASSQAGGDTEAFF
J: TRBJ1-1
V: TRBV3-1

CDR3: CSVGSVGPQETQYF
J: TRBJ2-5
V: TRBV29-1

CDR3: CASSSSGRNYNEQFF
J: TRBJ2-1
V: TRBV11-3

CDR3: CSAETSGGAETQYF
J: TRBJ2-5
V: TRBV29-1

CDR3: CASSSPGQHYGYTF
J: TRBJ1-2
V: TRBV7-8

CDR3: CASSLTRTLDNEQFF
J: TRBJ2-1
V: TRBV7-9

CDR3: CASSEGLAAYYEQYF
J: TRBJ2-7
V: TRBV6-1

CDR3: CSVVLLYEQYF
J: TRBJ2-7
V: TRBV29-1

CDR3: CASSPNTENTEAFF
J: TRBJ1-1
V: TRBV7-9

CDR3: CATSRDLALGRFTDTQYF
J: TRBJ2-3
V: TRBV15

CDR3: CSVATGLAGYEQYF
J: TRBJ2-7
V: TRBV29-1

CDR3: CASSLVRGLAGAGDTQYF
J: TRBJ2-3
V: TRBV4-2

CDR3: CATSQYRDRSYEQYF
J: TRBJ2-7
V: TRBV15

CDR3: CASSQEGLAEYNEQFF
J: TRBJ2-1
V: TRBV3-1

CDR3: CASSPSGLPGLDEQYF
J: TRBJ2-7
V: TRBV11-1

CDR3: CASSYGLDYNEQFF
J: TRBJ2-1
V: TRBV6-2/TRBV6-3

CDR3: CASSLPGGKLFF
J: TRBJ1-4
V: TRBV27

CDR3: CASSLIGAGDSNTQYF
J: TRBJ2-3
V: TRBV7-8

CDR3: CASSLLAGDGNGELFF
J: TRBJ2-2
V: TRBV7-8

CDR3: CASSSPGGRGPGYEQYF
J: TRBJ2-7
V: TRBV7-3

CDR3: CASSTGLAGVVEQFF
J: TRBJ2-1
V: TRBV11-3

CDR3: CSVGTSGGYNEQFF
J: TRBJ2-1
V: TRBV29-1

CDR3: CATSLTGVSGKYNEQFF
J: TRBJ2-1
V: TRBV15

CDR3: CSVELRSPNYGYTF
J: TRBJ1-2
V: TRBV29-1

CDR3: CASSMWGEQPQHF
J: TRBJ1-5
V: TRBV19

CDR3: CASSPHLGDTQYF
J: TRBJ2-3
V: TRBV7-3

CDR3: CATSDPSSGFTGELFF
J: TRBJ2-2
V: TRBV24-1

CDR3: CASSLSGLAGADYEQYF
J: TRBJ2-7
V: TRBV27

CDR3: CSATSGHSYEQYF
J: TRBJ2-7
V: TRBV20-1

CDR3: CASSLHFTGTSGTADTQYF
J: TRBJ2-3
V: TRBV7-2

CDR3: CASNDGWGTQYF
J: TRBJ2-5
V: TRBV6-6

CDR3: CSAGWDRGETQYF
J: TRBJ2-5
V: TRBV20-1

CDR3: CASTIGASGRDEQFF
J: TRBJ2-1
V: TRBV14

CDR3: CASSHTGGYGYTF
J: TRBJ1-2
V: TRBV7-3

CDR3: CASSEAFRLGYTF
J: TRBJ1-2
V: TRBV2

CDR3: CASSYLTGPVELYNEKFF
J: TRBJ2-1
V: TRBV6-2/TRBV6-3

CDR3: CASRGTAQFF
J: TRBJ2-1
V: TRBV7-9

CDR3: CRWGTANTEAFF
J: TRBJ1-1
V: TRBV5-4

CDR3: CASSFQEGPYEQYF
J: TRBJ2-7
V: TRBV11-3

CDR3: CASSGDSGGAPDTQYF
J: TRBJ2-3
V: TRBV9

CDR3: CASSALGGGAYLEETQYF
J: TRBJ2-5
V: TRBV6-1

CDR3: CASSRTAGVTEAFF
J: TRBJ1-1
V: TRBV7-9